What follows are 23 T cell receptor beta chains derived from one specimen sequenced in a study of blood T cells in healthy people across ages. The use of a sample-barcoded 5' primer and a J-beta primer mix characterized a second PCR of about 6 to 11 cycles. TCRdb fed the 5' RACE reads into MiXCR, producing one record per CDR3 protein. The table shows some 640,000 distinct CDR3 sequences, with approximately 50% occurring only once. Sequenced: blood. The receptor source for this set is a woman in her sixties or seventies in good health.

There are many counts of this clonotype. CDR3 in DNA: TGCAGCGTAGGTAGCGGGCTATACAATGAGCAGTTCTTC. Protein: CSVGSGLYNEQFF. V and J are TRBV29-1 and TRBJ2-1, with 7 bases identical to TRBD2. Germline assignment: CDR1 SQVTM and CDR2 ANQGSEA. V trimming: 6 bases; J trimming: 4 bases; junction bases outside the gene matches: 6. This CDR3 is 13 amino acids long.

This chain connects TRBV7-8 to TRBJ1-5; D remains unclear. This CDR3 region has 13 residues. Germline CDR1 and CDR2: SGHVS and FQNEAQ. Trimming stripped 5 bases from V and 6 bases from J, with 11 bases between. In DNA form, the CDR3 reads TGTGCCAGCAGCCCGGCGTCCAGTCAGCCCCAGCATTTT. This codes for CASSPASSQPQHF.

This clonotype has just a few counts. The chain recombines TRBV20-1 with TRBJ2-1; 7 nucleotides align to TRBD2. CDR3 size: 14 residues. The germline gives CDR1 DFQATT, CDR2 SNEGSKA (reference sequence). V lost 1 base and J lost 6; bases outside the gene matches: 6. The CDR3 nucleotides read TGCAGTGCTAGAGGTGGGGGAGGGCTCAATGAGCAGTTCTTC. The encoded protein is CSARGGGGLNEQFF.

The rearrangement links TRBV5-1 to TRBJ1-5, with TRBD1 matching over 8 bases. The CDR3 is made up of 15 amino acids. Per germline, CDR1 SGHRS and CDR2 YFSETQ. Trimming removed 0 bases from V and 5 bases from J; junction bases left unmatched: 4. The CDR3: CASSLGTGQYQPQHF. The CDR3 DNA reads TGCGCCAGCAGCTTGGGGACAGGGCAATATCAGCCCCAGCATTTT.

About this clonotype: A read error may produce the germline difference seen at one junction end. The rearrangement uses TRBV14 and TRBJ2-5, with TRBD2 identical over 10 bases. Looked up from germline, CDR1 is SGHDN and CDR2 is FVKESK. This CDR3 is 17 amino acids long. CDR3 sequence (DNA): TGTACCAGCAGCCAAGATAACAGCGGGAGGGCCAGAGAGACCCAGTACTTC. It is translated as CTSSQDNSGRARETQYF.

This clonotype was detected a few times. The CDR3 loop reads CASSYSHGSSYNEQFF. The CDR3 DNA reads TGTGCCAGCAGTTACTCGCACGGGAGCTCCTACAATGAGCAGTTCTTC. The genes are TRBV6-2 or TRBV6-3 and TRBJ2-1; D is possibly TRBD2 (6 bases). Per germline, CDR1 MNHEY and CDR2 SVGEGT. V was clipped by 0 bases and J by 0 bases, with 9 bases between them. This CDR3 region has 16 residues.

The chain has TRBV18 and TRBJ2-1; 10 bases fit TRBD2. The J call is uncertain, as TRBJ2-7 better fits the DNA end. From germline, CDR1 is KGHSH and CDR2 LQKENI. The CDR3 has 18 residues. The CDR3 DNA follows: TGTGCCAGCTCACCAGACAACCCGGGACTAGCGAGATACAATGAGCAGTACTTC. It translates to CASSPDNPGLARYNEQYF.

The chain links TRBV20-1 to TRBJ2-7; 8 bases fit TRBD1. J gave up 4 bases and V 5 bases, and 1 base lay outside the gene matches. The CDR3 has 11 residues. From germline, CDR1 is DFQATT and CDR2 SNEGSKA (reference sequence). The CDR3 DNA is TGCAGTGCTTGGGACAGGTACGAGCAGTACTTC. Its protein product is CSAWDRYEQYF.

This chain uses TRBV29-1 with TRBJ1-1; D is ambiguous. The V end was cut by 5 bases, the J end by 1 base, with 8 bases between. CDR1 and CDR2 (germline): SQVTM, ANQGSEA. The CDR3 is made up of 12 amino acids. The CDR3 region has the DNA TGCAGCGTTTCGCACGAGAACACTGAAGCTTTCTTT. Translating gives CSVSHENTEAFF.

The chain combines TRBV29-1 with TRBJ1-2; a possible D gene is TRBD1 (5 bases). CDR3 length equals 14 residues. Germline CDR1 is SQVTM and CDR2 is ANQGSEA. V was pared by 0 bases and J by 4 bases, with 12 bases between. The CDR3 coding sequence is TGCAGCGTTGAAGAGTGGGGGGTCGGCTATGGCTACACCTTC. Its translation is CSVEEWGVGYGYTF. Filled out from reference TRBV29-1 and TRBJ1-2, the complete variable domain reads SAVISQKPSRDICQRGTSLTIQCQVDSQVTMMFWYRQQPGQSLTLIATANQGSEATYESGFVIDKFPISRPNLTFSTLTVSNMSPEDSSIYLCSVEEWGVGYGYTFGSGTRLTVV.

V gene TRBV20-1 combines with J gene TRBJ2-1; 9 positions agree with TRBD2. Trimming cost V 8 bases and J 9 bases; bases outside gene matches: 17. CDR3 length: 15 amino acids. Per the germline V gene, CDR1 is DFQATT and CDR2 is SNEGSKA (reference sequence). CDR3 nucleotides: TGCAGTTCCCTAGTCGCTAGCGGGATAGGCGGTGAGCAGTTCTTC. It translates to CSSLVASGIGGEQFF.

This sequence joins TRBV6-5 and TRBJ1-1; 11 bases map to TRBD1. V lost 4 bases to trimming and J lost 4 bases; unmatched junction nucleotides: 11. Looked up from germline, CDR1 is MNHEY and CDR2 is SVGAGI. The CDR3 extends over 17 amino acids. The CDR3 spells CASSSPRTGGRGTEAFF. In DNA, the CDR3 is TGTGCCAGCAGTTCCCCCAGGACAGGGGGCCGGGGCACTGAAGCTTTCTTT.

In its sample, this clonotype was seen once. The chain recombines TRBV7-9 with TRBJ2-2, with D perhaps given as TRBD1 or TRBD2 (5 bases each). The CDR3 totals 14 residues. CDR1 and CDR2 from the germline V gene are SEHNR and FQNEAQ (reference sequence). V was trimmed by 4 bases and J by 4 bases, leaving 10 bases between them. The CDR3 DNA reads TGTGCCAGCAGCTCGGGACGTCCCACCGGGGAGCTGTTTTTT. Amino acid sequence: CASSSGRPTGELFF.

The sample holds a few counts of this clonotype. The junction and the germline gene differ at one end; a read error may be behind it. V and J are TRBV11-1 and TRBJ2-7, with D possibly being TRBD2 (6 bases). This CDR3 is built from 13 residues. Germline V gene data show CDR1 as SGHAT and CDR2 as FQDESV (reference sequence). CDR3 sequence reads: CASSLAKTYEQYF. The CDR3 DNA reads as TGTGCCAGCAGCCTAGCGAAAACCTACGAGCAGTACTTC.

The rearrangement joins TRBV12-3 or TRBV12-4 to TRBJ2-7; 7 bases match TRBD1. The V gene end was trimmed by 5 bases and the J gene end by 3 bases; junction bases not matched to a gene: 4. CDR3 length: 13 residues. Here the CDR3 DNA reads TGTGCCAGCAGTATGACAGGGCTCTACGAGCAGTACTTC. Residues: CASSMTGLYEQYF.

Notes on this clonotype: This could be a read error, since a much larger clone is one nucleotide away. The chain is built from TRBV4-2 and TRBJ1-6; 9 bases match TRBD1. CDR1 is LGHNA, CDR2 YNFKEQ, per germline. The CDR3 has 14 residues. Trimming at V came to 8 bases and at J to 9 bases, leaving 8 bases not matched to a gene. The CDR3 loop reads CASGLTGGGSPLHF. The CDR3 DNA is TGTGCCAGCGGCCTGACAGGGGGAGGTTCACCCCTCCACTTT.

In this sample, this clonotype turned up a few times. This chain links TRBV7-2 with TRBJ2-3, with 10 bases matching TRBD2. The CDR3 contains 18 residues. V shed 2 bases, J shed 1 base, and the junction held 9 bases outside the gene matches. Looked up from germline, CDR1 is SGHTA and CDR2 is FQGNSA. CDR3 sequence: CASSLMLAGAWGTDTQYF. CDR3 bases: TGTGCCAGCAGCTTAATGCTAGCGGGAGCTTGGGGCACAGATACGCAGTATTTT.

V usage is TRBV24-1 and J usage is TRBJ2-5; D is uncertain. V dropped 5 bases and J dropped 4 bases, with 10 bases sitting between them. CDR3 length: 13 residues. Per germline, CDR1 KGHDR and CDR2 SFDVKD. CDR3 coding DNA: TGTGCCACCAGTGGGGTGCACCGAGAGACCCAGTACTTC. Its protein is CATSGVHRETQYF.

The CDR3 here is CASSRAGGRDNEQFF. The CDR3 coding sequence is TGCGCCAGCAGCCGTGCGGGAGGGCGGGACAATGAGCAGTTCTTC. The chain recombines TRBV4-3 with TRBJ2-1; 9 positions agree with TRBD2. The J segment lost 5 bases and the V segment lost 4 bases, leaving 6 bases of the junction unmatched. This CDR3 spans 15 amino acids. The V gene's germline CDR1 is LGHNA and CDR2 YSLEER.

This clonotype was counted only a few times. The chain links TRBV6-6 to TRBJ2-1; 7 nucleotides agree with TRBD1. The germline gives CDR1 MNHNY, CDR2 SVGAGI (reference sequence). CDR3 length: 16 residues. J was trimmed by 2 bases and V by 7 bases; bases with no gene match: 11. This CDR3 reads CASTLRGTDTYNEQFF. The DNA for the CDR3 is TGTGCCAGCACCCTTAGGGGGACAGACACCTACAATGAGCAGTTCTTC.

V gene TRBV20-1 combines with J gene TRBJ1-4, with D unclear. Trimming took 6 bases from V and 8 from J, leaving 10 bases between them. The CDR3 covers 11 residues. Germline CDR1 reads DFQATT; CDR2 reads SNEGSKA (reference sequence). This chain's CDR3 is CSAGSSEKLFF. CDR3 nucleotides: TGCAGTGCAGGGTCTAGCGAAAAACTGTTTTTT.

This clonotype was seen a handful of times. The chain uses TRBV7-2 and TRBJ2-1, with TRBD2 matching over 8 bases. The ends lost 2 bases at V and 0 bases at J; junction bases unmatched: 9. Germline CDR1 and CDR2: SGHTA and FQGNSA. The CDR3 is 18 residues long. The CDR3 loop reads CASSLRTSSQSSYNEQFF. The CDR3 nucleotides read TGTGCCAGCAGCTTAAGGACTAGCAGTCAAAGCTCCTACAATGAGCAGTTCTTC.

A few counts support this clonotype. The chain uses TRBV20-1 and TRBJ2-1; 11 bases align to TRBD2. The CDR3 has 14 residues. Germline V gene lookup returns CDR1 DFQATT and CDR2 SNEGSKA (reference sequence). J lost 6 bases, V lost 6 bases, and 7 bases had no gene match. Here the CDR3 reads CSAEPGLAVNEQFF. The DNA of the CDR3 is TGCAGTGCCGAGCCGGGACTAGCGGTCAATGAGCAGTTCTTC.